This T cell receptor (beta chain) appears in the sequencing data of a study of blood T cells in healthy people across ages. Study results and limitations: Observed TCR beta diversity per million T cells went down as age went up. This fall followed a roughly linear course with age. It was the long-lived donors that had more naive CD4+ cells and higher diversity than aged donors.

The amount of total RNA extracted per sample was at least 5 micrograms. Per the germline V gene, CDR1 is MNHNY and CDR2 is SVGAGI (reference sequence). V was shortened by 6 bases and J by 3 bases, with 20 bases between the two germline ends. The CDR3 is made up of 16 amino acids. PCR was performed a second time for about 7 to 11 cycles using a sample-barcoded 5' primer and a J-beta primer mix. TCRdb ran MiXCR on the 5' RACE reads and lists one entry per CDR3 protein. The table lists hundreds of thousands of distinct CDR3 sequences, approximately 31% of them singletons. This clonotype was recorded at least ten times. Its antigen is currently unknown.

Source material: blood. The receptor was derived from a woman aged 80 or over in good health. The chain uses TRBV6-6 and TRBJ1-2; D may be TRBD1 (6 bases). CDR3 in amino acids: CASSSQGGPADYGYTF. Written as DNA, the CDR3 is TGTGCCAGCAGCTCCCAAGGGGGGCCAGCGGACTATGGCTACACCTTC.